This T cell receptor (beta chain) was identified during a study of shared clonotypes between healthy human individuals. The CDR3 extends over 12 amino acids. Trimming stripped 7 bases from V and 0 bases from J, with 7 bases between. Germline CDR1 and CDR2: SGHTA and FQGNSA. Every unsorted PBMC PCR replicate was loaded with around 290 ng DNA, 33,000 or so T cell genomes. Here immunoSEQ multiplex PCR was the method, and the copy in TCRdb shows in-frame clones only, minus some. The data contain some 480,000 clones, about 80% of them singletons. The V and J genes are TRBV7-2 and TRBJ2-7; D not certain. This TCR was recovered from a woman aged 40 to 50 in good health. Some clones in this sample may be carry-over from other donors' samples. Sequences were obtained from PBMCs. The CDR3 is CASTLISYEQYF. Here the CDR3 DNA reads TGTGCCAGCACCCTAATCTCCTACGAGCAGTACTTC. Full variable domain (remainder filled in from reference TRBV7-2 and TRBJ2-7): GAGVSQSPSNKVTEKGKDVELRCDPISGHTALYWYRQSLGQGLEFLIYFQGNSAPDKSGLPSDRFSAERTGGSVSTLTIQRTQQEDSAVYLCASTLISYEQYFGPGTRLTVT.